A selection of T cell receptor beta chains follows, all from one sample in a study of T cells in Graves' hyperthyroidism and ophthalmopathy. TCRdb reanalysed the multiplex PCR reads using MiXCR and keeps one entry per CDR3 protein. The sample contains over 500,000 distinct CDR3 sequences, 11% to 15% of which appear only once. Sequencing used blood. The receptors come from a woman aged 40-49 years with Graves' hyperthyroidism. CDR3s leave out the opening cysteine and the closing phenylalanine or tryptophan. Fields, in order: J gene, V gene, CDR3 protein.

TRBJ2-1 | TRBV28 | ASSDRDSEQF
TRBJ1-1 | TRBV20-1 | SAPRTGVDTEAF
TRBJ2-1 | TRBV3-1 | ASSQDEALAGGPNEQF
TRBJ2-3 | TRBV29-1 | SVDPGASTDTQY
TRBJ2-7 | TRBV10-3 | AISAGGTYEQY
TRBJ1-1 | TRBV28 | ASTSGAGTGSTEAF
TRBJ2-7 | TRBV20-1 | SFRLAGRTEQY
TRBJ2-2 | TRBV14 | ASSQGSGQVPGELF
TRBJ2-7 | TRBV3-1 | ASSRTSGRPLQQGQY
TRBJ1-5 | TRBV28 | ASRLGIRNQPQH
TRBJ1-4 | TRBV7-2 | ASSLQGNGEKLF
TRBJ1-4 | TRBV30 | AWSVGMSTNEKLF
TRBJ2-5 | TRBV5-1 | ASGTSGSWETQY
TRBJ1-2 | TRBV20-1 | SARVPTGNYGYT
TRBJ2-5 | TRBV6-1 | ASSEGLKRRETQY
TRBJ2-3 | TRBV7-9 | ASSTTGLAADTQY
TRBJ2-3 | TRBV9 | ASSATLAVHTDTQY
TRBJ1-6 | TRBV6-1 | ASSEKSVDNSPLH
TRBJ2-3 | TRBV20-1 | SAVGSGGGTDTQY
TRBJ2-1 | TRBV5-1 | ASSSSTGMSYNEQF